These 32 T cell receptor beta chains were sequenced from one sample in a study of metastatic and nonmetastatic thyroid tumors. Nobody among the patients had been given any treatment before thyroid surgery. TCRdb used MiXCR to call clones anew from the PCR reads. The profile shows roughly 6,800 clones, 19% of them singletons. The sequenced sample was adjacent normal tissue. The receptors originated from a female donor with papillary thyroid cancer or a benign thyroid nodule (not recorded which). Some clones in this sample may be carry-over from other donors' samples.

This clone is labeled medium-sized. The chain uses TRBV20-1 and TRBJ1-2, with a tentative D call TRBD1 (5 bases). Trimming pared 3 bases from V and 3 bases from J, leaving 17 bases between. The length of the CDR3 is 15 residues. Germline V lookup: CDR1 DFQATT, CDR2 SNEGSKA (reference sequence). CDR3 sequence reads: CSARDSTGTDYGYTF. In DNA form, the CDR3 reads TGCAGTGCTAGGGATTCAACCGGGACGGACTATGGCTACACCTTC.

V is TRBV11-2 and J is TRBJ2-3, with TRBD2 matching 8 bases. Germline V gene lookup returns CDR1 SGHAT and CDR2 FQNNGV. The CDR3 spans 15 residues. V was pared by 5 bases and J by 6 bases, with 10 bases of the junction left unmatched. This chain's CDR3 is CASSHRAGVRDTQYF. The CDR3 DNA follows: TGTGCCAGCAGCCACCGAGCGGGAGTGCGGGATACGCAGTATTTT.

This clone rates as medium-sized. The chain uses TRBV10-1 and TRBJ1-6, with 8 bases lining up with TRBD1. The CDR3 has 13 amino acids. Germline V gene lookup returns CDR1 WNHNN and CDR2 SYGVQD (reference sequence). J gave up 7 bases and V 4 bases, and 0 bases lay outside the gene matches. The CDR3 region has the DNA TGCGCCAGCAGTGGACAGGGGAATTCACCCCTCCACTTT. Translated, it gives CASSGQGNSPLHF.

By its share, this clone is medium-sized. This rearrangement joins TRBV27 to TRBJ1-2, with 11 bases matching TRBD1. V shed 5 bases and J 2 bases; nucleotides not matched to a gene: 4. The CDR3 length is 15 residues. The V gene's germline CDR1 is MNHEY and CDR2 SMNVEV (reference sequence). As DNA, the CDR3 is TGTGCCAGCAGTAGGCGGGACAGGGGGAACTATGGCTACACCTTC. It specifies CASSRRDRGNYGYTF.

This clone is medium-sized within its sample. In DNA form, the CDR3 reads TGTGCCAGCAGCCTGACAGGCTACGAGCAGTACTTC. Protein sequence: CASSLTGYEQYF. The chain joins TRBV7-9 to TRBJ2-7; D possibly corresponds to TRBD1 (6 bases). V was shortened by 5 bases and J by 3 bases, with 8 bases between the two germline ends. Germline values: CDR1 SEHNR, CDR2 FQNEAQ (reference sequence). CDR3 length equals 12 residues.

The genes are TRBV5-1 and TRBJ2-1; 11 bases align to TRBD2. CDR1 is SGHRS, CDR2 YFSETQ, per germline. V lost 4 bases, J lost 5 bases, and 8 bases stayed unmatched. This CDR3 has 16 amino acids. The DNA for the CDR3 is TGCGCCAGCAGCCGCCGACTTAGCGGGAGGGACAATGAGCAGTTCTTC. It is translated as CASSRRLSGRDNEQFF.

The chain couples TRBV14 to TRBJ2-5; 7 bases align to TRBD2. The CDR3 loop spans 13 amino acids. Germline values: CDR1 SGHDN, CDR2 FVKESK. The V segment lost 4 bases and the J segment 5 bases; nucleotides outside the gene matches: 4. CDR3 in amino acids: CASSLTSRETQYF. As DNA, the CDR3 is TGTGCCAGCAGCCTGACTAGCCGGGAGACCCAGTACTTC.

This clone was recorded many times. CDR3 loop: CASRRSPDEKLFF. CDR3 nucleotide sequence: TGCGCCAGCAGGAGGTCCCCGGATGAAAAACTGTTTTTT. The chain joins TRBV5-1 to TRBJ1-4, with D uncertain. This CDR3 region has 13 residues. Germline V lookup: CDR1 SGHRS, CDR2 YFSETQ. Trimming stripped 5 bases from V and 6 bases from J, with 11 bases between.

This clone is categorized as large. This rearrangement joins TRBV3-1 to TRBJ1-4; 8 nucleotides agree with TRBD1. CDR1 is LGHDT, CDR2 YNNKEL, per germline (reference sequence). V shed 3 bases, J shed 8 bases, and the junction held 11 bases outside the gene matches. CDR3 length equals 16 residues. CDR3 sequence: CASSHSVQGAREKLFF. The CDR3 DNA is TGTGCCAGCAGCCACTCTGTCCAGGGGGCTAGAGAAAAACTGTTTTTT. Full variable domain (remainder filled in from reference TRBV3-1 and TRBJ1-4): DTAVSQTPKYLVTQMGNDKSIKCEQNLGHDTMYWYKQDSKKFLKIMFSYNNKELIINETVPNRFSPKSPDKAHLNLHINSLELGDSAVYFCASSHSVQGAREKLFFGSGTQLSVL.

Ten or more counts support this clone. The chain carries TRBV20-1 and TRBJ1-1, with 9 bases that match TRBD1. The CDR3 is made up of 13 amino acids. With 4 bases clipped from V and 5 bases from J, the junction kept 5 bases outside the gene matches. Germline CDR1 and CDR2: DFQATT and SNEGSKA (reference sequence). This chain's CDR3 is CSAMGTGLTEAFF. CDR3 bases: TGCAGTGCTATGGGGACAGGGTTGACTGAAGCTTTCTTT.

In its sample, this clone ranks as medium-sized (0.01 to 0.1%). The chain's CDR3 is CASTPGPSYEQYF. The CDR3 nucleotides are TGTGCCAGCACCCCGGGACCCTCCTACGAGCAGTACTTC. The chain has TRBV12-3 or TRBV12-4 and TRBJ2-7; D may match TRBD1 or TRBD2 (5 bases each). The V and J ends lost 7 bases and 0 bases respectively, with 10 bases between them. This CDR3 comprises 13 residues.

The chain recombines TRBV5-1 with TRBJ1-2; 7 nucleotides match TRBD1. J was trimmed by 6 bases and V by 4 bases; bases with no gene match: 15. The CDR3 spans 16 residues. Germline loops: CDR1 SGHRS, CDR2 YFSETQ. The CDR3 DNA reads as TGCGCCAGCAGCCGAGGAACGGAGGGACAGACCAATGGCTACACCTTC. Translation: CASSRGTEGQTNGYTF.

The V and J genes are TRBV5-1 and TRBJ1-6; D is ambiguous. The V end lost 0 bases, the J end lost 5 bases, and 6 bases lay between the germline ends. Germline CDR1 reads SGHRS; CDR2 reads YFSETQ. The CDR3 consists of 14 residues. The CDR3 DNA follows: TGCGCCAGCAGCTTGGTACCGGATAATTCACCCCTCCACTTT. Its protein is CASSLVPDNSPLHF.

This clone appeared many times. This could be a read error, since a much larger clone is one nucleotide away. Other DNA sequences within the sample encode an identical CDR3. The DNA of the CDR3 is TGCGCCAGCAGCCTACGACAGGGAGGAGCTGAAAAACTGTTCTTT. Translating it yields CASSLRQGGAEKLFF. The V and J genes are TRBV4-1 and TRBJ1-4; 7 nucleotides match TRBD1. The CDR3 covers 15 residues. CDR1 and CDR2 from the germline V gene are MGHRA and YSYEKL.

The V gene is TRBV30, the J gene TRBJ2-7; 7 positions match TRBD1. V gave up 5 bases and J gave up 0 bases; unmatched junction bases: 1. Germline assignment: CDR1 GTSNPN and CDR2 SVGIG (reference sequence). The CDR3 is made up of 12 amino acids. The CDR3 region has the DNA TGTGCCTGGGGGGACAGCTCCTACGAGCAGTACTTC. Translating gives CAWGDSSYEQYF.

In its sample, this clone was seen a few times. The germline gene is not matched at one end of the junction; a read error may be the cause. The chain recombines TRBV6-2 or TRBV6-3 with TRBJ2-4; D might be TRBD1 (6 bases). In germline, CDR1 is MNHEY, CDR2 SVGEGT. The CDR3 consists of 14 residues. CDR3 amino acids: CASSCDYDGDIQCF. The CDR3 coding sequence is TGTGCCAGCAGTTGTGACTACGATGGGGACATTCAGTGCTTC.

This clone is judged medium-sized. This chain links TRBV2 with TRBJ2-7; the D call may be TRBD1 or TRBD2 (5 bases each). Germline CDR1 and CDR2: SNHLY and FYNNEI. Trimming removed 2 bases from V and 2 bases from J, with 13 bases in between. This CDR3 has 15 amino acids. CDR3 protein: CASSEPGDATYEQYF. The CDR3 nucleotides are TGTGCCAGCAGTGAACCCGGGGACGCCACCTACGAGCAGTACTTC.

The V and J genes are TRBV5-1 and TRBJ2-7, with a possible D match to TRBD1 (5 bases). V lost 0 bases, J lost 4 bases, and 20 bases lay in between. Per the germline V gene, CDR1 is SGHRS and CDR2 is YFSETQ. CDR3 length: 17 residues. The CDR3 sequence is CASSLGLGSTGLYEQYF. The DNA for the CDR3 is TGCGCCAGCAGCTTGGGACTCGGATCCACAGGCCTATACGAGCAGTACTTC.

This clone is judged large (0.1 to 1%). J is TRBJ2-1 and V is TRBV28; D remains ambiguous. Germline-derived CDR1 and CDR2 are MDHEN and SYDVKM. The CDR3 has 13 residues. The V gene lost 5 bases and the J gene lost 8 bases, with 13 bases spanning the gap. The CDR3 here is CASSLAWVDEQFF. The CDR3 bases are TGTGCCAGCAGTCTCGCTTGGGTGGATGAGCAGTTCTTC. Combining the CDR3 with reference TRBV28 and TRBJ2-1 gives the whole variable domain DVKVTQSSRYLVKRTGEKVFLECVQDMDHENMFWYRQDPGLGLRLIYFSYDVKMKEKGDIPEGYSVSREKKERFSLILESASTNQTSMYLCASSLAWVDEQFFGPGTRLTVL.

V usage is TRBV11-3 and J usage is TRBJ2-7, with TRBD2 matching over 12 bases. The CDR3 contains 20 residues. Germline V gene sequence: CDR1 SGHNT, CDR2 YENEEA. The V and J ends lost 1 base and 2 bases, in that order; junction bases with no gene match: 15. CDR3 coding DNA: TGTGCCAGCAGCTTAGGGGAGAGCCTAGCGGGAGGGCCCGTTCCCTACGAGCAGTACTTC. Protein sequence: CASSLGESLAGGPVPYEQYF.

This clone is labeled medium-sized. This sequence joins TRBV6-5 and TRBJ2-1; 9 positions match TRBD1. CDR3 length: 14 residues. V trimming: 2 bases; J trimming: 6 bases; junction bases outside the gene matches: 2. CDR1 and CDR2 (germline): MNHEY, SVGAGI. The CDR3 here is CASSYGTGINEQFF. As DNA, the CDR3 is TGTGCCAGCAGTTACGGGACAGGGATCAATGAGCAGTTCTTC.

This clone was seen repeatedly, ten times or more. With a much larger clone just one base away, this may be a read error. This chain joins TRBV6-6 and TRBJ1-6, with no clear D. Trimming removed 4 bases from V and 7 bases from J, with 17 bases in between. The CDR3 sequence is 16 residues long. Germline-derived CDR1 and CDR2 are MNHNY and SVGAGI (reference sequence). The CDR3 DNA is TGTGCCAGCAGTTGCTCGATCGGCACACTGAATTCACCCCTCCACTTT. It is translated as CASSCSIGTLNSPLHF.

This clone has a count of ten or more. The chain couples TRBV7-9 to TRBJ1-5; D is ambiguous. The V gene's germline CDR1 is SEHNR and CDR2 FQNEAQ (reference sequence). The CDR3 runs 13 residues. The V end was cut by 1 base, the J end by 8 bases, with 9 bases between. The CDR3 loop is CASSLGGIEPQHF. CDR3 DNA: TGTGCCAGCAGCTTAGGGGGAATTGAGCCCCAGCATTTT.

This clone was observed many times. The chain couples TRBV5-6 to TRBJ2-4; D call uncertain. The CDR3 length is 16 residues. In germline, CDR1 is SGHDT, CDR2 YYEEEE. V was shortened by 4 bases and J by 0 bases, with 14 bases between the two germline ends. The CDR3 is CASSRFERVAKNIQYF. Written as DNA, the CDR3 is TGTGCCAGCAGCCGATTTGAAAGGGTAGCCAAAAACATTCAGTACTTC.

This clone was seen many times. The rearrangement joins TRBV6-5 to TRBJ2-1, with D perhaps assigned TRBD1 or TRBD2 (5 bases each). The V gene's germline CDR1 is MNHEY and CDR2 SVGAGI. Trimming stripped 4 bases from V and 9 bases from J, with 22 bases between. The CDR3 totals 16 residues. CDR3 bases: TGTGCCAGCAGTTCAGTTCCGGGACCCCCTGGGGGTGAGCAGTTCTTC. This sequence encodes CASSSVPGPPGGEQFF.

In this sample, this clone turned up many times. V is TRBV9 and J is TRBJ2-5; 9 bases match TRBD2. The CDR3 runs 15 residues. Germline values: CDR1 SGDLS, CDR2 YYNGEE. The junction had 10 bases not matched to a gene; V was cut back by 4 bases and J by 6 bases. This chain's CDR3 is CASSNSGTSLQTQYF. CDR3 coding DNA: TGTGCCAGCAGCAACTCCGGGACTAGCCTACAGACCCAGTACTTC.

This chain joins TRBV12-3 or TRBV12-4 and TRBJ1-1; 9 bases match TRBD1. This CDR3 comprises 14 residues. V trimming: 8 bases; J trimming: 9 bases; junction bases outside the gene matches: 13. The CDR3 sequence is CASGGQGKGGQAFF. CDR3 nucleotides: TGTGCCAGCGGTGGACAGGGGAAGGGAGGCCAAGCTTTCTTT.

The chain is built from TRBV12-3 or TRBV12-4 and TRBJ2-3, with 9 bases that match TRBD2. Trimming removed 7 bases from V and 6 bases from J; junction bases left unmatched: 14. CDR3 length: 16 amino acids. The CDR3 is CASNPSPGLAYDTQYF. In DNA form, the CDR3 reads TGTGCCAGCAACCCCTCCCCGGGACTAGCATATGATACGCAGTATTTT.

This clone was observed many times. CDR3 region: CASSVAADPYNEQFF. The CDR3 bases are TGTGCCAGCAGCGTAGCGGCGGACCCGTACAATGAGCAGTTCTTC. The chain couples TRBV9 to TRBJ2-1; D unclear. Germline-derived CDR1 and CDR2 are SGDLS and YYNGEE. This CDR3 is 15 amino acids long. The ends were cut back, 0 bases at V and 4 bases at J, with 11 bases in the middle.

This clone counts as medium-sized. V usage is TRBV5-1 and J usage is TRBJ2-1; no reliable D call. CDR1 and CDR2 from the germline V gene are SGHRS and YFSETQ. V was pared by 4 bases and J by 2 bases, with 10 bases between. CDR3 length: 14 residues. DNA of the CDR3: TGCGCCAGCAGCGTTCAGAAAACCTACAATGAGCAGTTCTTC. Translation: CASSVQKTYNEQFF.

The chain combines TRBV12-3 or TRBV12-4 with TRBJ2-3; D not resolved. The ends were cut back, 3 bases at V and 1 base at J, with 14 bases in the middle. The CDR3 extends over 16 amino acids. CDR3 nucleotides: TGTGCCAGCAGTTTTAGTGCAGGTAGGGGCACAGATACGCAGTATTTT. Its protein is CASSFSAGRGTDTQYF.

This clone has ten or more counts. A much more abundant neighbour one base away suggests this may be a read error. The chain couples TRBV11-2 to TRBJ2-7, with D perhaps matching TRBD1 or TRBD2 (5 bases each). The germline V gene has CDR1 SGHAT and CDR2 FQNNGV. The V end was cut by 3 bases, the J end by 7 bases, with 25 bases between. The CDR3 totals 17 residues. CDR3 bases: TGTGCCAGCAGCTTTCATCCCGGGACGAGCCGCTTATGGGAGCAGTACTTC. It specifies CASSFHPGTSRLWEQYF.